This TCR beta chain was captured by sequencing in a study of blood T cell repertoires in COVID-19. Study-level information: The cDNA or gDNA used as material had been derived from T cells, B-cell-depleted T cells, or PBMCs.

The CDR3 runs 15 residues. Trimming removed 1 base from V and 4 bases from J, with 13 bases in between. Per the germline V gene, CDR1 is MGHRA and CDR2 is YSYEKL. Adults between about 18 and 95 years of age took part from 24 US areas. Assignments of participants to cohorts depended upon their own reported clinical history. This clone was observed a single time. Generated by immunoSEQ multiplex PCR, the TCRdb table keeps only in-frame clones and is missing some. The data hold 300,000 to 350,000 clones, with 70% to 90% observed a single time. Sequenced input: PBMCs or T cells enriched from blood (not recorded which). This receptor was identified in a man aged 30-40 years who had recovered from COVID-19. The V gene is TRBV4-1, the J gene TRBJ1-2; the D is unclear. This CDR3 reads CASSQGEKTPYGYTF. The CDR3, as DNA: TGCGCCAGCAGCCAAGGGGAGAAGACCCCCTATGGCTACACCTTC.